This TCR beta chain was recovered during a study of response to subunit inactivated influenza vaccine. Regarding this clonotype: Its target is not known.

V was pared by 5 bases and J by 2 bases, with 13 bases between. Germline V gives CDR1 DFQATT, CDR2 SNEGSKA (reference sequence). The CDR3 covers 14 residues. TCRdb ran MiXCR on the RT-PCR reads and lists one entry per CDR3 protein. The table has around 580,000 distinct CDR3 sequences, 11% to 15% seen once. Study observations and caveats: Authors suggested few new T cells are recruited by each seasonal influenza vaccination.

This receptor was obtained from a man between 50 and 59 years old who received an inactivated influenza vaccine. The sample consisted of PBMCs from blood, taken 11 to 12 days after vaccination. V gene TRBV20-1 combines with J gene TRBJ1-5; D might be TRBD1 (6 bases). The CDR3 DNA reads TGCAGTGCTGCGGTGGGGGCGGGCAATCAGCCCCAGCATTTT. This sequence encodes CSAAVGAGNQPQHF.